Listed below are T cell receptor beta chains from one sample, sequenced in a study of human CD4 T cells and Enterobacteriaceae. Assay: immunoSEQ multiplex PCR; the TCRdb copy retains only in-frame clones and omits some. Among tens of thousands of clones listed, approximately 84% were seen once. Specimen: memory CD4+ T cells from blood. These receptors were obtained from a human donor in good health. The CDR3 runs from the conserved cysteine through the conserved F or W. A D gene is named only where the DNA matches it firmly. Clone size is shown for a subset of rows, as once, few, many or a class of expanded clone.

>TRBV11-2|-|TRBD2|TRBJ2-1
TGTGCCAGCAGCTTAGAGGCATCTAGCGGGAGGATCACCTACAATGAGCAGTTCTTC
CASSLEASSGRITYNEQFF
>TRBV7-2|-|TRBD1|TRBJ2-7
TGTGCCAGCAGCTATTGGACAGGGCGCTCCTACGAGCAGTACTTC
CASSYWTGRSYEQYF
>TRBV9|-|TRBD1|TRBJ1-1
TGTGCCAGCAGCGCTCGGGACAGGGTCACTGAAGCTTTCTTT
CASSARDRVTEAFF
>TRBV30|-|TRBD1|TRBJ1-2
TGTGCCTGGAGATGGACAGGGAGTTATGGCTACACCTTC
CAWRWTGSYGYTF
>TRBV28|-|TRBD1|TRBJ2-7
TGTGCCAGCAGCCCTACAGGGGGATTTACCTACGAGCAGTACTTC
CASSPTGGFTYEQYF
>TRBV19|-|-|TRBJ1-1
TGTGCCAGTAGCACAGGGTCCCCCCCGAACACTGAAGCTTTCTTT
CASSTGSPPNTEAFF
>TRBV7-2|-|-|TRBJ2-7
TGTGCCAGCAGCTTAGCGGGGACCGGGACCCCGCGGCAGTACTTC
CASSLAGTGTPRQYF
>TRBV7-2|-|-|TRBJ1-5
TGTGCCAGCAGCTCGATTTGGACGGGAATTAGCAATCAGCCCCAGCATTTT
CASSSIWTGISNQPQHF
>TRBV19|-|-|TRBJ1-3
TGTGCCAGTAGTATTGGGGGATCTGGAAACACCATATATTTT
CASSIGGSGNTIYF
>TRBV27|few|-|TRBJ2-2
TGTGCCAGCAGTTTAACCCTTTTGGACAGCCGGTCGTCCGGGGAGCTGTTTTTT
CASSLTLLDSRSSGELFF
>TRBV5-1|-|TRBD2|TRBJ2-3
TGCGCCAGCAGCTTGGAGCCAGCGGGAGGGCTAGATACGCAGTATTTT
CASSLEPAGGLDTQYF
>TRBV14|-|-|TRBJ2-7
TGTGCCAGCAGCCAAGCGGGGTTGCGCCGGGAGCAGTACTTC
CASSQAGLRREQYF
>TRBV11-3|-|-|TRBJ2-2
TGTGCCAGCAGCTTAGGAGAGAACACCGGGGAGCTGTTTTTT
CASSLGENTGELFF
>TRBV5-4|-|TRBD1|TRBJ1-2
TGTGCCAGCAGCTACCGAACAGGGGCCACGTATGGCTACACCTTC
CASSYRTGATYGYTF
>TRBV10-3|-|-|TRBJ2-7
TGTGCCATCAGTGAGTGGGACTACGAGCAGTACTTC
CAISEWDYEQYF
>TRBV19|-|-|TRBJ1-5
TGTGCCAGTAGTTACCGATCGCAGCCCCAGCATTTT
CASSYRSQPQHF
>TRBV4-2|-|TRBD1|TRBJ2-1
TGTGCCAGCAGCCAAGGGACAGGGTTTTCCAATGAGCAGTTCTTC
CASSQGTGFSNEQFF
>TRBV7-2|-|TRBD1|TRBJ2-5
TGTGCCAGCAGCTTTACAGGGGGCGCTGGGCAAGAGACCCAGTACTTC
CASSFTGGAGQETQYF
>TRBV2|-|-|TRBJ1-1
TGTGCCAGCAGTGAAGCGAAGGAGAAAGCTTTCTTT
CASSEAKEKAFF
>TRBV7-9|-|TRBD2|TRBJ2-1
TGTGCCACCTCGGGGGGACTAGCGGGAGGGAGCTCCTACAATGAGCAGTTCTTC
CATSGGLAGGSSYNEQFF
>TRBV6-5|-|TRBD1|TRBJ1-6
TGTGCCAGCAGTTTACAGGGGCCCTATAATTCACCCCTCCACTTT
CASSLQGPYNSPLHF
>TRBV7-8|-|TRBD2|TRBJ2-1
TGTGCCAGCAGCTTAGCCAGACTAGCGGGACCCACGATAAATGAGCAGTTCTTC
CASSLARLAGPTINEQFF
>TRBV2|-|TRBD1|TRBJ1-5
TGTGCCAGCAGTGAACAAGGGGGCAGGGCTAATCAGCCCCAGCATTTT
CASSEQGGRANQPQHF
>TRBV29-1|-|TRBD1|TRBJ2-7
TGCAGCGCCACCGGGACAGGGGGGGGCGAGCAGTACTTC
CSATGTGGGEQYF
>TRBV15|-|-|TRBJ1-4
TGTGCCACCGGGTTAGGGGGGAATGAAAAACTGTTTTTT
CATGLGGNEKLFF
>TRBV19|-|-|TRBJ2-3
TGTGCCAGTAGCCCGGGACACCGCACAGATACGCAGTATTTT
CASSPGHRTDTQYF
>TRBV6-1|-|-|TRBJ2-7
TGTGCCAGCAGCCTCACTATAGGGGAGCAGTACTTC
CASSLTIGEQYF
>TRBV7-3|few|-|TRBJ1-1
TGTGCCAGCAGCTTAACCTCGGCGGGTTTCACTGAAGCTTTCTTT
CASSLTSAGFTEAFF
>TRBV9|-|TRBD2|TRBJ2-7
TGTGCCAGCATCTTCGGACTAGCGGGAGGGAATAGGGGGTACGAGCAGTACTTC
CASIFGLAGGNRGYEQYF
>TRBV5-1|-|-|TRBJ2-6
TGCGCCAGCAGCTTGGTTGTGGGCTCTGGGGCCAACGTCCTGACTTTC
CASSLVVGSGANVLTF
>TRBV5-5|-|-|TRBJ2-7
TGTGCCAGCAGCTTGGTTCAGGAGGTAAAAGGGTACGAGCAGTACTTC
CASSLVQEVKGYEQYF
>TRBV5-1|-|TRBD1|TRBJ1-4
TGCGCCAGCAGCAAGCAGACAGGGTTAAACGAAAAACTGTTTTTT
CASSKQTGLNEKLFF
>TRBV19|-|TRBD1|TRBJ2-5
TGTGCCAGTAGTACCCGGACAGGGGTAGAGACCCAGTACTTC
CASSTRTGVETQYF
>TRBV9|-|TRBD1|TRBJ2-1
TGTGCCAGCAGCTCCCCGACAGGGGGGACCTACAATGAGCAGTTCTTC
CASSSPTGGTYNEQFF
>TRBV18|-|-|TRBJ1-1
TGTGCCAGCTCACCAGGGTACGGCGGTTCCATGAACACTGAAGCTTTCTTT
CASSPGYGGSMNTEAFF
>TRBV30|-|-|TRBJ1-2
TGTGCCTGGAGTGTCTCAGGGGAAGGTGGCTACACCTTC
CAWSVSGEGGYTF
>TRBV7-7|-|-|TRBJ2-2
TGTGCCAGCAGCTTAGTGGCAGGGTTGAACACCGGGGAGCTGTTTTTT
CASSLVAGLNTGELFF
>TRBV5-1|-|-|TRBJ2-3
TGCGCCAGCAGCCCGACGGAGGGCCCTGATACGCAGTATTTT
CASSPTEGPDTQYF
>TRBV20-1|once|-|TRBJ1-2
TGCAGTGCTGAGCCCCGAGGGGGCTACACCTTC
CSAEPRGGYTF
>TRBV19|once|TRBD2|TRBJ2-1
TGTGCCAGTAGGAGGCTTGGGGAGGGCAATGAGCAGTTCTTC
CASRRLGEGNEQFF
>TRBV30|-|TRBD1|TRBJ2-6
TGTGCCTGGAGCCGGGACAGAGACTCTGGGGCCAACGTCCTGACTTTC
CAWSRDRDSGANVLTF
>TRBV4-2|-|-|TRBJ2-2
TGTGCCAGCAGCCAACCCGGACTGAACACCGGGGAGCTGTTTTTT
CASSQPGLNTGELFF
>TRBV5-4|-|-|TRBJ2-3
TGTGCCAGCAGCCCCGGGCTAGCCGCCACAGATACGCAGTATTTT
CASSPGLAATDTQYF
>TRBV28|-|-|TRBJ2-2
TGTGCCAGCGGTAGGGCTGTGGGGACGAACACCGGGGAGCTGTTTTTT
CASGRAVGTNTGELFF
>TRBV21-1|-|-|TRBJ2-1
TGTGCCAGCAGCCAAGACAGGGGGTGGGACAATGAGCAGTTCTTC
CASSQDRGWDNEQFF
>TRBV27|-|TRBD2|TRBJ2-7
TGTGCCAGTAGTTTTAGCGGGGATCGCTACGAGCAGTACTTC
CASSFSGDRYEQYF
>TRBV5-1|-|-|TRBJ1-2
TGCGCCAGCGGTGGACAGTATGGCTACACCTTC
CASGGQYGYTF